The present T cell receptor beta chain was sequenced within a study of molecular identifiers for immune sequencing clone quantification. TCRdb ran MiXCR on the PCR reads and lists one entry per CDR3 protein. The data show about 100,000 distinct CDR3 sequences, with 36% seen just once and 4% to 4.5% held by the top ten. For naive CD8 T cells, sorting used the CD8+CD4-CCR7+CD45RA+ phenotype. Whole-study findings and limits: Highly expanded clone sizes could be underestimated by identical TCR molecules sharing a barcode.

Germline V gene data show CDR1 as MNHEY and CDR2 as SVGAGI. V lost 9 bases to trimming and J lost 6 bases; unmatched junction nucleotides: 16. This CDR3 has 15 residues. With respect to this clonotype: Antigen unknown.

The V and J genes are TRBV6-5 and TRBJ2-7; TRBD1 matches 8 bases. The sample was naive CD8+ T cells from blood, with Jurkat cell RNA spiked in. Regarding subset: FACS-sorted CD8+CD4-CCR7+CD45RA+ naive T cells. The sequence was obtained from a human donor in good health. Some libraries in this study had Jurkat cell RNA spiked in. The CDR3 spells CARVPIKGRGLEQYF. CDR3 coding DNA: TGTGCCAGAGTGCCCATTAAGGGCAGGGGGCTCGAGCAGTACTTC.